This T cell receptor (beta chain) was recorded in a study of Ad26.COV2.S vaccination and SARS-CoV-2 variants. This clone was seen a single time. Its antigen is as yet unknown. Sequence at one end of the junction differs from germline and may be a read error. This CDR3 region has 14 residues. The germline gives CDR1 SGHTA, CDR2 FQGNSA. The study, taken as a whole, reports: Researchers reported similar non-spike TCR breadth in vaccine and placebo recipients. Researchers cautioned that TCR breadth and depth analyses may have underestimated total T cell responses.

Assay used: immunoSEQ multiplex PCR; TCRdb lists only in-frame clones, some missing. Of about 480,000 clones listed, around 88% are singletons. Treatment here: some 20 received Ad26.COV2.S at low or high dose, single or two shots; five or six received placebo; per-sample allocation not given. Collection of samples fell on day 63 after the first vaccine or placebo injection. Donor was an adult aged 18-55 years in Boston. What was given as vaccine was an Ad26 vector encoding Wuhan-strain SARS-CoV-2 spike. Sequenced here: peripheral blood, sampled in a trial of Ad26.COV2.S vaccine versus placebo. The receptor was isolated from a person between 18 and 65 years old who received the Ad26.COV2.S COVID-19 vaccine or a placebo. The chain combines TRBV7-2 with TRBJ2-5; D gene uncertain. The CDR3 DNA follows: TGTGCCAGCAGCTTTGATAGCTCGAGAGAGACCCAGAACTTC. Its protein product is CASSFDSSRETQNF.